These T cell receptor beta chains were read from a single sample in a study of shared clonotypes between healthy human individuals. Profiled with immunoSEQ multiplex PCR; TCRdb holds only in-frame clones, not every one. The data show approximately 2.4 million clones, around 95% seen once. The specimen was naive CD4+ T cells sorted from blood. Receptors originate from a man between 18 and 35 years old in good health. The CDR3 runs from the conserved cysteine through the conserved F or W. The D gene is left open where the match is weak. Clone size appears in some rows only: once, few, many, or a class for an expanded clone.

J	length	D	size	V	CDR3	DNA
TRBJ2-3	18	TRBD2	.	TRBV5-4	CASRTQGTSGASTDTQYF	TGTGCCAGCAGGACTCAAGGAACTAGCGGGGCTAGCACAGATACGCAGTATTTT
TRBJ2-1	15	TRBD2	.	TRBV18	CASSRLAGSYNEQFF	TGTGCCAGCTCAAGACTAGCGGGTTCCTACAATGAGCAGTTCTTC
TRBJ2-7	15	.	.	TRBV30	CAWSRDIGISYEQYF	TGTGCCTGGAGTAGGGATATAGGAATCTCCTACGAGCAGTACTTC
TRBJ2-7	15	TRBD2	.	TRBV2	CASRETSGSWYEQYF	TGTGCCAGCAGAGAGACTAGCGGGAGTTGGTACGAGCAGTACTTC
TRBJ1-1	14	TRBD1	.	TRBV7-9	CASSLGTGETEAFF	TGTGCCAGCAGCTTAGGGACAGGGGAAACTGAAGCTTTCTTT
TRBJ1-5	16	.	.	TRBV5-1	CASSLEAGSSNQPQHF	TGCGCCAGCAGCTTGGAAGCGGGTTCGAGCAATCAGCCCCAGCATTTT
TRBJ1-6	15	TRBD1	once	TRBV6-5	CASSRGGQTNSPLHF	TGTGCCAGCAGTCGGGGGGGACAGACGAATTCACCCCTCCACTTT
TRBJ1-1	14	.	.	TRBV29-1	CSVFGGLSETEAFF	TGCAGCGTTTTCGGGGGCCTCTCGGAGACTGAAGCTTTCTTT
TRBJ2-5	16	TRBD2	.	TRBV5-6	CASSSGLAGPWETQYF	TGTGCCAGCAGCTCGGGACTAGCGGGGCCGTGGGAGACCCAGTACTTC
TRBJ1-5	17	.	once	TRBV2	CASSEARGGVGNQPQHF	TGTGCCAGCAGTGAAGCGCGAGGTGGGGTTGGCAATCAGCCCCAGCATTTT
TRBJ1-1	11	.	few	TRBV10-3	CAHQGNTEAFF	TGTGCCCATCAGGGTAACACTGAAGCTTTCTTT
TRBJ1-5	12	.	.	TRBV6-6	CASSVPPGTQHF	TGTGCCAGCAGCGTACCACCAGGGACCCAGCATTTT
TRBJ2-1	17	TRBD2	.	TRBV7-2	CASSLAGTSGGYNEQFF	TGTGCCAGCAGCTTAGCGGGGACTAGCGGGGGTTACAATGAGCAGTTCTTC
TRBJ1-2	15	TRBD1	.	TRBV4-1	CASSQRQGANYGYTF	TGCGCCAGCAGCCAACGACAGGGGGCTAACTATGGCTACACCTTC
TRBJ2-5	16	.	.	TRBV7-9	CASSRLRTAAQETQYF	TGTGCCAGCAGCCGACTTCGGACAGCCGCCCAAGAGACCCAGTACTTC
TRBJ2-7	14	.	.	TRBV5-6	CASSLARGTYEQYF	TGTGCCAGCAGCTTGGCTAGGGGAACCTACGAGCAGTACTTC
TRBJ1-2	16	.	.	TRBV9	CASSVLVSGGIDGYTF	TGTGCCAGCAGCGTTCTTGTATCGGGGGGGATCGATGGCTACACCTTC
TRBJ1-5	17	TRBD1	.	TRBV27	CASRLSYRGPRDQPQHF	TGTGCCAGCAGACTGTCCTACAGGGGCCCCAGGGATCAGCCCCAGCATTTT
TRBJ2-5	16	TRBD2	.	TRBV5-6	CASSGATSWYQETQYF	TGTGCCAGCAGCGGCGCGACTAGCTGGTACCAAGAGACCCAGTACTTC
TRBJ2-5	14	TRBD2	.	TRBV7-6	CASSLGLAVETQYF	TGTGCCAGCAGCCTGGGACTAGCGGTGGAGACCCAGTACTTC